This T cell receptor beta chain was obtained from a study of T cells in Graves' hyperthyroidism and ophthalmopathy. On the study more broadly: Pretreatment peripheral blood was obtained at initial diagnosis.

The PBMCs studied were ones that came from roughly 9.4 ml fresh peripheral blood. In its sample, this clonotype was seen many times. Amplification of TCR beta CDR3 regions used RNA as the template. Carried out on the TCR CDR3, a first-round RT-PCR used the HTBI primer set. One entry per CDR3 protein, called by TCRdb with MiXCR from the multiplex PCR reads. The table has about 380,000 distinct CDR3 sequences, approximately 13% seen once. CDR1 LGHNT and CDR2 FRNRAP come from the germline V gene. The CDR3 totals 17 residues. Trimming took 0 bases from V and 3 from J, leaving 15 bases between them. Material: blood. The origin of this receptor is a man aged 25 to 40 with Graves' hyperthyroidism that later progressed to Graves' ophthalmopathy. V is TRBV12-5 and J is TRBJ1-3; weak D call: TRBD1 (6 bases). The CDR3 DNA sequence: TGTGCTAGTGGTTTGGTCGTCCAGGGGCTAGATGGAAACACCATATATTTT. Encoded protein: CASGLVVQGLDGNTIYF. The full variable domain, rest sourced from reference TRBV12-5 and TRBJ1-3, is DARVTQTPRHKVTEMGQEVTMRCQPILGHNTVFWYRQTMMQGLELLAYFRNRAPLDDSGMPKDRFSAEMPDATLATLKIQPSEPRDSAVYFCASGLVVQGLDGNTIYFGEGSWLTVV.